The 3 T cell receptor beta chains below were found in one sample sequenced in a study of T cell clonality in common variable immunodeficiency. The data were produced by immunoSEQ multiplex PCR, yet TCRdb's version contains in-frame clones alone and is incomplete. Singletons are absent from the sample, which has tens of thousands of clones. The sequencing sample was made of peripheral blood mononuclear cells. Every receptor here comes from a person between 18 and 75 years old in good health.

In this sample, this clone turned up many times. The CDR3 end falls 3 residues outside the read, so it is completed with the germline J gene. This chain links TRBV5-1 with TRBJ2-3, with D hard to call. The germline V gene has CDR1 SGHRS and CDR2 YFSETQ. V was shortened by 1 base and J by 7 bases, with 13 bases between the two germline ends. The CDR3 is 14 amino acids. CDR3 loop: CASSLQSGLNTQYF. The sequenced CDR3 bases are TGCGCCAGCAGCTTGCAATCAGGTCTTAATACG.

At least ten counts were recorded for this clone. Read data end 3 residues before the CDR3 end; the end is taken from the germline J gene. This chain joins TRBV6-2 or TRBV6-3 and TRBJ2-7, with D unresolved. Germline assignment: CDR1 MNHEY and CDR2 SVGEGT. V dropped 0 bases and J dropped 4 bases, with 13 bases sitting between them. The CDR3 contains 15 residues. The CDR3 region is CASSYSVLASYEQYF. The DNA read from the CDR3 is TGTGCCAGCAGTTACTCGGTGTTAGCTTCATACGAG.

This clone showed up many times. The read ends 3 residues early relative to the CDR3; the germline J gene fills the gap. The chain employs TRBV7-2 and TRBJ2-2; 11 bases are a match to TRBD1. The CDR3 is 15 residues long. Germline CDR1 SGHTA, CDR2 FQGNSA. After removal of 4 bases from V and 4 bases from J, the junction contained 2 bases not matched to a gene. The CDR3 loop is CASSWGQGGTGELFF. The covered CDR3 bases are TGTGCCAGCAGCTGGGGACAGGGGGGCACCGGGGAG.